This TCR beta chain is drawn from a study of blood T cell repertoires in COVID-19. Study summary: The origin of the acute and convalescent COVID-19 samples was the United States, Italy and Spain.

Everyone who took part was roughly 18 to 89 years old, and they came from roughly 25 US areas. In the authors' methods: Estimation of nucleated cell counts was performed using reference gene primer amplification. Here immunoSEQ multiplex PCR was the method, and the copy in TCRdb shows in-frame clones only, minus some. V and J calls and clone size follow that table, whereas D and trimming were derived from the DNA. The sample lists around 200,000 clones, roughly 87% seen once, with 10% in the top ten. This CDR3 has 14 amino acids. Unmatched junction bases numbered 11, after V lost 0 bases and J lost 13 bases. Germline CDR1 is LGHDT and CDR2 is YNNKEL (reference sequence).

The source material was PBMCs or T cells enriched from blood (not recorded which). The J gene is TRBJ2-5, the V gene TRBV3-1 (or the pseudogene TRBV3-2); 7 positions agree with TRBD2. The receptor was isolated from a man between 18 and 29 years old with acute COVID-19. The CDR3 coding sequence is TGTGCCAGCAGCCAAGAGGGGGGGAGCGACCTCAGGTACTTC. Its translation: CASSQEGGSDLRYF.